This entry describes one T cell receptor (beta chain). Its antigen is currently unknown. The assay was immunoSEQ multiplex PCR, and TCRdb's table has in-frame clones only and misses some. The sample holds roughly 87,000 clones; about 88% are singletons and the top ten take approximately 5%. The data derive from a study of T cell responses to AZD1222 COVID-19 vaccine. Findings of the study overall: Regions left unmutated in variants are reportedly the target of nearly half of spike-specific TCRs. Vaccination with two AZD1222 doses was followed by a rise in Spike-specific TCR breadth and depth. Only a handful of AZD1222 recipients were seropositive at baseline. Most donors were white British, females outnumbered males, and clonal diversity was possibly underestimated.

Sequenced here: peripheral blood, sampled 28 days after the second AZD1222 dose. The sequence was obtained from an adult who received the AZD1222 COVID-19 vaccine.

The CDR3 sequence: CASSLSGTGDVYGYTF. CDR3 DNA: TGTGCCAGCAGCTTATCCGGGACAGGGGACGTCTATGGCTACACCTTC. The chain couples TRBV7-2 to TRBJ1-2; the match to TRBD1 covers 10 bases. Germline trimming cut 2 bases from V and 4 bases from J; bases unmatched to any gene: 7. Germline CDR1 and CDR2: SGHTA and FQGNSA. This CDR3 is 16 amino acids long.